The rows below give T cell receptor beta chains drawn from one sample of a study of T cell repertoires in cytomegalovirus infection. Via MiXCR, TCRdb re-called the reads, giving one row per CDR3 protein. In the table there are about 140,000 distinct CDR3 sequences, about 6.1% of which are singletons. The sequenced material came from PBMCs. Source of these receptors: a human donor in good health (CMV status not recorded). Some clones in this sample may be carry-over from other donors' samples. CDR3s include the opening cysteine and the closing phenylalanine or tryptophan. A D gene is named only where the DNA matches it firmly. Clone size, where shown, is once, few, many, or a class for clones that have expanded.

J,V,D,size,CDR3,DNA
TRBJ1-2,TRBV7-9,NA,many,CANTRWGEQDYGYTF,TGTGCCAACACCCGATGGGGGGAACAAGACTATGGCTACACCTTC
TRBJ2-7,TRBV7-2,TRBD2,many,CASSLTSGAFNEQYF,TGTGCCAGCAGCTTGACTAGCGGGGCCTTTAACGAGCAGTACTTC
TRBJ1-1,TRBV7-8,NA,many,CASSPLGGPHAEAFF,TGTGCCAGCAGCCCCCTCGGGGGCCCCCACGCTGAAGCTTTCTTT
TRBJ2-1,TRBV27,TRBD1,few,CASRRTGLHNEQFF,TGTGCCAGCAGACGGACAGGGTTACACAATGAGCAGTTCTTC
TRBJ2-1,TRBV10-3,NA,few,CARRSGGLGFF,TGTGCCAGGCGTTCCGGGGGCCTGGGATTCTTC
TRBJ1-1,TRBV20-1,NA,many,CSARRLRMNTEAFF,TGCAGTGCTAGGAGGTTGCGGATGAACACTGAAGCTTTCTTT
TRBJ1-1,TRBV7-2,NA,many,CASSQVGAGKNTEAFF,TGTGCCAGCAGCCAGGTCGGGGCGGGCAAGAACACTGAAGCTTTCTTT
TRBJ1-5,TRBV28,TRBD1,many,CASSQTGEVTQHF,TGTGCCAGCAGCCAGACAGGGGAGGTGACCCAGCATTTT
TRBJ1-4,TRBV7-2,TRBD1,many,CASSRDRTPNEKLFF,TGTGCCAGCAGCCGGGACAGGACCCCAAATGAAAAACTGTTTTTT
TRBJ2-7,TRBV29-1,NA,few,CSVVRRDTYEQYF,TGCAGCGTTGTTAGGAGGGATACCTACGAGCAGTACTTC
TRBJ1-1,TRBV20-1,NA,many,CSADPPGAKGTEAFF,TGCAGTGCCGACCCGCCCGGGGCCAAGGGAACTGAAGCTTTCTTT
TRBJ2-7,TRBV4-3,TRBD1,NA,CASSRTGVGYEQYF,TGCGCCAGCAGCCGGACAGGGGTTGGCTACGAGCAGTACTTC
TRBJ2-1,TRBV19,TRBD1,many,CASSIRTGMSEQFF,TGTGCCAGTAGTATCCGGACAGGGATGAGTGAGCAGTTCTTC
TRBJ2-1,TRBV7-2,NA,many,CASSLGGPNEQFF,TGTGCCAGCAGCTTAGGTGGGCCCAATGAGCAGTTCTTC
TRBJ2-5,TRBV20-1,TRBD2,many,CSARAPLAGVETQYF,TGCAGTGCTAGAGCCCCTTTAGCGGGGGTGGAGACCCAGTACTTC
TRBJ2-2,TRBV29-1,NA,few,CSVKGPLGELFF,TGCAGCGTCAAAGGACCCCTCGGGGAGCTGTTTTTT
TRBJ2-1,TRBV4-2,NA,NA,CASSQESLAHYNEQFF,TGTGCCAGCAGCCAAGAGTCCCTGGCCCACTACAATGAGCAGTTCTTC
TRBJ1-1,TRBV11-2,NA,many,CASSFIQGNTEAFF,TGTGCCAGCAGCTTTATACAGGGGAACACTGAAGCTTTCTTT
TRBJ2-3,TRBV20-1,NA,few,CSVRAGAGTDTQYF,TGCAGCGTAAGGGCAGGGGCTGGCACAGATACGCAGTATTTT
TRBJ2-6,TRBV15,NA,NA,CATSRDWQVLTF,TGTGCCACCAGCAGAGATTGGCAGGTGCTGACTTTC
TRBJ2-1,TRBV7-2,NA,many,CASSNNPAGYNEQFF,TGTGCCAGCAGCAATAACCCCGCGGGTTACAATGAGCAGTTCTTC
TRBJ1-5,TRBV23-1,TRBD1,NA,CASSQPRPGTGGPDSNQPQHF,TGCGCCAGCAGTCAACCGCGTCCCGGGACAGGGGGACCTGATAGCAATCAGCCCCAGCATTTT
TRBJ2-3,TRBV7-2,NA,many,CASSLQPLGGGADTQYF,TGTGCCAGCAGCTTACAACCTCTCGGAGGGGGCGCAGATACGCAGTATTTT
TRBJ1-2,TRBV5-4,TRBD1,many,CASSRFTPDRGLGDYGYTF,TGTGCCAGCAGCCGGTTTACACCAGACAGGGGGTTAGGCGACTATGGCTACACCTTC
TRBJ2-5,TRBV2,NA,many,CASSDRVQETQYF,TGTGCCAGCAGTGACAGGGTACAAGAGACCCAGTACTTC
TRBJ1-1,TRBV7-2,NA,NA,CASSLAPRGEAFF,TGTGCCAGCAGCTTAGCGCCGAGGGGTGAAGCTTTCTTT
TRBJ2-7,TRBV20-1,TRBD1,NA,CRGDRGGEQYF,TGCAGAGGCGACAGGGGAGGCGAGCAGTACTTC
TRBJ1-1,TRBV7-8,TRBD1,many,CASSRTGQGNREAFF,TGTGCCAGCAGTCGAACAGGACAGGGAAATCGTGAAGCTTTCTTT
TRBJ2-3,TRBV4-1,NA,NA,CASSQDGSRDTDTQYF,TGCGCCAGCAGCCAAGATGGTAGCAGGGACACAGATACGCAGTATTTT
TRBJ2-1,TRBV2,NA,NA,CASSEWGSRQFF,TGTGCCAGCAGTGAATGGGGTTCCAGGCAGTTCTTC
TRBJ2-7,TRBV7-2,NA,many,CASSLTTIYEQYF,TGTGCCAGCAGCCTGACGACTATTTACGAGCAGTACTTC